One sample yielded the 19 T cell receptor beta chains listed below, sequenced in a study of cytomegalovirus exposure and HLA in healthy donors. 13 Jbeta primers and 60 Vbeta primers were used for the PCR. Only in-frame clones appear in the TCRdb table, and some are missing; sequencing was by immunoSEQ multiplex PCR. The table lists over 150,000 clones, about 64% of them singletons, with 1.4% to 1.5% in the top ten. Sample: PBMCs. Every receptor here comes from a man aged 50 or older in good health and CMV-seronegative.

The chain is built from TRBV10-3 and TRBJ2-5, with 11 bases lining up with TRBD2. V shed 8 bases, J shed 4 bases, and the junction held 0 bases outside the gene matches. This CDR3 is built from 12 residues. CDR1 is ENHRY and CDR2 is SYGVKD in the germline V gene. The chain's CDR3 is CAIGTSGETQYF. The CDR3 nucleotides read TGTGCCATCGGGACTAGCGGAGAGACCCAGTACTTC.

This clone was picked up one time. The chain links TRBV15 to TRBJ2-3; possible D gene TRBD1, 5 bases. Deletions cut 0 bases from V and 2 bases from J, with 12 bases between. The CDR3 runs 16 residues. CDR1 and CDR2 from the germline V gene are LNHNV and YYDKDF (reference sequence). Here the CDR3 reads CATSRDPPTVTDTQYF. In DNA form, the CDR3 reads TGTGCCACCAGCAGAGATCCCCCGACAGTCACAGATACGCAGTATTTT. Looking up the rest from reference TRBV15 and TRBJ2-3 gives the full variable domain: DAMVIQNPRYQVTQFGKPVTLSCSQTLNHNVMYWYQQKSSQAPKLLFHYYDKDFNNEADTPDNFQSRRPNTSFCFLDIRSPGLGDTAMYLCATSRDPPTVTDTQYFGPGTRLTVL.

This chain's CDR3 is CASSTPQGGGSYEQYF. The CDR3 region has the DNA TGTGCCAGCAGCACCCCACAGGGGGGGGGTTCCTACGAGCAGTACTTC. The chain joins TRBV7-9 to TRBJ2-7, with TRBD1 as a possible D gene (8 bases). Germline CDR1 reads SEHNR; CDR2 reads FQNEAQ (reference sequence). This CDR3 spans 16 amino acids. Trimming cost V 5 bases and J 1 base, with 18 bases left between them.

The chain's CDR3 is CASSTSGGARKRVEQFF. CDR3 DNA sequence: TGTGCCAGCAGCACTAGCGGGGGGGCCAGAAAACGGGTTGAGCAGTTCTTC. The chain couples TRBV28 to TRBJ2-1; 13 bases line up with TRBD2. The CDR3 is 17 residues long. Per germline, CDR1 MDHEN and CDR2 SYDVKM. With 6 bases clipped from V and 9 bases from J, the junction kept 14 bases outside the gene matches.

The V and J genes are TRBV5-1 and TRBJ2-1, with 8 bases matching TRBD1. With 2 bases clipped from V and 1 base from J, the junction kept 2 bases outside the gene matches. The CDR3 spans 15 residues. Germline loops: CDR1 SGHRS, CDR2 YFSETQ. CDR3 sequence: CASSLQGVSYNEQFF. The CDR3 nucleotides are TGCGCCAGCAGCTTACAGGGGGTTTCCTACAATGAGCAGTTCTTC.

This clone was counted a few times. V and J are TRBV6-1 and TRBJ1-2, with D possibly being TRBD1 (6 bases). Trimming left V 5 bases short and J 2 bases short, with 12 bases between. From germline, CDR1 is MNHNS and CDR2 SASEGT. The CDR3 runs 14 residues. In DNA, the CDR3 is TGTGCCAGCAGTTCTCAAGGGACAAACTATGGCTACACCTTC. It translates to CASSSQGTNYGYTF.

The J gene is TRBJ1-2, the V gene TRBV6-5, with no clear D. CDR1 is MNHEY and CDR2 is SVGAGI in the germline V gene. The CDR3 totals 16 residues. Deletions cut 4 bases from V and 4 bases from J, with 19 bases between. The CDR3 reads CASSSLDGFSSYGYTF. The CDR3, as DNA: TGTGCCAGCAGTTCTCTTGACGGGTTCTCGAGCTATGGCTACACCTTC.

The J gene is TRBJ1-5, the V gene TRBV2, with D uncertain. Germline CDR1 is SNHLY and CDR2 is FYNNEI. This CDR3 contains 15 residues. The V and J ends lost 7 bases and 0 bases respectively, with 13 bases between them. The CDR3 here is CASMIEMSSNQPQHF. The CDR3 nucleotides are TGTGCCAGCATGATAGAGATGAGTAGCAATCAGCCCCAGCATTTT.

The chain combines TRBV5-4 with TRBJ2-1; perhaps TRBD2 as D (5 bases). CDR1 SGHNT and CDR2 YYREEE come from the germline V gene (reference sequence). The V and J ends lost 1 base and 5 bases respectively, with 13 bases between them. CDR3 length: 15 residues. For the CDR3, the DNA is TGTGCCAGCAGCTTGAAGTTTAGAGGGAACAATGAGCAGTTCTTC. Protein product: CASSLKFRGNNEQFF.

V and J are TRBV19 and TRBJ2-5; the match to TRBD2 covers 8 bases. The CDR3 extends over 13 amino acids. Germline CDR1 is LNHDA and CDR2 is SQIVND (reference sequence). Trimming cost V 4 bases and J 6 bases; bases outside gene matches: 4. This CDR3 is CASSNGLAKTQYF. CDR3 sequence (DNA): TGTGCCAGTAGTAACGGACTAGCAAAGACCCAGTACTTC.

The chain has TRBV28 and TRBJ1-5, with 10 bases matching TRBD1. The V segment lost 7 bases and the J segment 0 bases; nucleotides outside the gene matches: 12. The CDR3 consists of 18 residues. Germline V CDR1 and CDR2: MDHEN, SYDVKM. In DNA form, the CDR3 reads TGTGCCAGCACCTTACGGACAGGGGGAAAGATTAGCAATCAGCCCCAGCATTTT. Amino acids: CASTLRTGGKISNQPQHF.

This clone was seen a few times. Other DNA sequences in this specimen translate into the identical CDR3. The chain has TRBV18 and TRBJ2-7, with TRBD1 identical over 9 bases. V lost 3 bases to trimming and J lost 1 base; unmatched junction nucleotides: 4. This CDR3 comprises 15 residues. CDR1 KGHSH and CDR2 LQKENI come from the germline V gene. The CDR3 nucleotides are TGTGCCAGCTCACCGGACAGGGGAGGATCCTACGAGCAGTACTTC. It yields the protein CASSPDRGGSYEQYF.

This rearrangement joins TRBV5-1 to TRBJ2-3, with 12 bases identical to TRBD2. Germline CDR1 SGHRS, CDR2 YFSETQ. This CDR3 is built from 19 residues. With V trimmed by 4 bases and J by 0 bases, 12 bases remained unmatched. The CDR3 here is CASSVWTSGEAHSTDTQYF. The CDR3 DNA reads TGCGCCAGCAGCGTCTGGACTAGCGGGGAAGCTCATAGCACAGATACGCAGTATTTT.

The chain combines TRBV2 with TRBJ1-1, with 7 bases lining up with TRBD1. This CDR3 is built from 15 residues. Trimming cost V 4 bases and J 7 bases; bases outside gene matches: 12. The germline gives CDR1 SNHLY, CDR2 FYNNEI. The CDR3 loop reads CASSGRDSVRREAFF. In nucleotides, the CDR3 is TGTGCCAGCAGTGGGAGGGACAGCGTTAGGCGTGAAGCTTTCTTT.

This clone was seen a few times. The chain couples TRBV7-2 to TRBJ1-1; no clear D. The CDR3 is 13 amino acids. The germline CDR1 and CDR2 sequences are SGHTA and FQGNSA. Trimming shortened V by 1 base and J by 10 bases, and 13 bases separated the two germline ends. This CDR3 is CASSLGRLGRAFF. CDR3 coding DNA: TGTGCCAGCAGCTTAGGAAGGTTGGGGAGAGCTTTCTTT.

The count of this clone is one. The chain has TRBV15 and TRBJ2-3; D ambiguous. Trimming cost V 4 bases and J 5 bases, with 10 bases left between them. CDR1 is LNHNV, CDR2 YYDKDF, per germline (reference sequence). CDR3 size: 13 residues. This CDR3 is CATSTHRVDTQYF. The CDR3, as DNA: TGTGCCACCAGCACCCACCGAGTAGATACGCAGTATTTT.

The gene calls are TRBV5-6 and TRBJ1-2; TRBD1 matches at 8 bases. The V gene's germline CDR1 is SGHDT and CDR2 YYEEEE. V trimming: 0 bases; J trimming: 8 bases; junction bases outside the gene matches: 3. The CDR3 length is 13 residues. The CDR3 nucleotides are TGTGCCAGCAGCTTGGGACAGGGGAGCGGCTACACCTTC. Protein: CASSLGQGSGYTF.

The V call is TRBV28, the J call TRBJ1-3; 8 nucleotides align to TRBD1. Losses at the gene ends were 5 bases for V and 4 bases for J; bases not matched to a gene: 7. The CDR3 contains 15 residues. Per the germline V gene, CDR1 is MDHEN and CDR2 is SYDVKM. The CDR3 DNA follows: TGTGCCAGCAGTCTAGACAGGGGAACGGGAAACACCATATATTTT. Protein product: CASSLDRGTGNTIYF.

Only one count was recorded for this clone. The rearrangement uses TRBV19 and TRBJ1-5; 7 nucleotides match TRBD1. The ends lost 5 bases at V and 7 bases at J; junction bases unmatched: 11. The germline V gene has CDR1 LNHDA and CDR2 SQIVND (reference sequence). The CDR3 is 15 amino acids. CDR3 nucleotides: TGTGCCAGTAGTGGGGACAGATACCGGGGACAGCCCCAGCATTTT. It is translated as CASSGDRYRGQPQHF.